One sample yielded the 15 T cell receptor beta chains listed below, sequenced in a study of CXCR3-negative and CXCR3-positive naive CD8 T cells. 5' RACE with UMI labels generated the TRB cDNA libraries. TCRdb reprocessed the 5' RACE reads and keeps a single row for each CDR3 protein, giving no DNA. The ten most abundant clones cover roughly 1.5% of a sample with around 45,000 distinct CDR3 sequences. Specimen: naive CXCR3- CD8+ T cells from blood. This sample's subset: CD45RO-CCR7+CD27+CD95- naive CD8+ T cells lacking CXCR3 (TNR3-). Receptor source: a human donor in good health. Some clones in this sample may be carry-over from other donors' samples.

This chain uses TRBV23-1 with TRBJ1-1; TCRdb's assignment of TRBD1 cannot be checked, as there is no DNA. TRBV23-1 is flagged as an ORF with uncertain function. CDR3 length equals 11 residues. The CDR3 region is CASSHRAEAFF.

The J gene is TRBJ1-2, the V gene TRBV7-9; the TCRdb D gene call, TRBD1, has no DNA to confirm it. This CDR3 is 15 amino acids long. The germline CDR1 and CDR2 sequences are SEHNR and FQNEAQ (reference sequence). This chain's CDR3 is CASSLNTGKPYGYTF.

This sequence joins TRBV28 and TRBJ2-7; TCRdb picks TRBD1, but there is no DNA to check that call. Looked up from germline, CDR1 is MDHEN and CDR2 is SYDVKM. The CDR3 runs to 14 residues. This CDR3 is CASFGQGFSYEQYF.

The chain has TRBV6-2 or TRBV6-3 and TRBJ1-5; the TCRdb call, TRBD1, lacks DNA for checking. The germline V gene encodes CDR1 MNHEY and CDR2 SVGEGT. The CDR3 has 15 residues. CDR3 in amino acids: CASSYFQGGNQPQHF.

Frequency places this clonotype as medium-sized. The rearrangement joins TRBV11-3 to TRBJ2-5; TCRdb gives TRBD1 as the D gene, but with no DNA this cannot be confirmed. This CDR3 has 15 residues. Germline assignment: CDR1 SGHNT and CDR2 YENEEA. The CDR3 reads CASSPSGADQETQYF. Based on the CDR3 plus reference TRBV11-3 and TRBJ2-5, the full variable domain is EAGVVQSPRYKIIEKKQPVAFWCNPISGHNTLYWYLQNLGQGPELLIRYENEEAVDDSQLPKDRFSAERLKGVDSTLKIQPAELGDSAVYLCASSPSGADQETQYFGPGTRLLVL.

V usage is TRBV5-6 and J usage is TRBJ2-2. The CDR3 length is 12 residues. Germline V gene sequence: CDR1 SGHDT, CDR2 YYEEEE. CDR3 sequence: CASSSFPGELFF.

The chain has TRBV4-2 and TRBJ2-7; the D gene TCRdb calls, TRBD2, cannot be checked with no DNA. The length of the CDR3 is 15 residues. Germline lookup yields CDR1 LGHNA and CDR2 YNFKEQ. The CDR3 reads CASSQRPAGTYEQYF.

The genes are TRBV28 and TRBJ2-1. Looked up from germline, CDR1 is MDHEN and CDR2 is SYDVKM. CDR3 size: 15 residues. CDR3 region: CASSLMTSWYNEQFF.

The chain carries TRBV7-9 and TRBJ1-1; the D call from TCRdb, TRBD1, cannot be confirmed without DNA. The CDR3 spans 13 residues. Germline-derived CDR1 and CDR2 are SEHNR and FQNEAQ (reference sequence). CDR3 in amino acids: CASTATGGDEAFF.

The rearrangement links TRBV28 to TRBJ1-2; TCRdb's D gene call, TRBD1, goes unchecked for lack of DNA. The CDR3 spans 17 residues. Germline V lookup: CDR1 MDHEN, CDR2 SYDVKM. The CDR3 is CASTSRDRGRENYGYTF.

The chain is built from TRBV2 and TRBJ2-7; TCRdb picks TRBD1, but there is no DNA to check that call. Germline lookup yields CDR1 SNHLY and CDR2 FYNNEI. The CDR3 extends over 14 amino acids. CDR3 sequence: CASSPRGMSYEQYF. The whole variable domain, filled in from reference TRBV2 and TRBJ2-7, reads EPEVTQTPSHQVTQMGQEVILRCVPISNHLYFYWYRQILGQKVEFLVSFYNNEISEKSEIFDDQFSVERPDGSNFTLKIRSTKLEDSAMYFCASSPRGMSYEQYFGPGTRLTVT.

The CDR3 sequence is CASSDSLVGPDEQFF. The rearrangement joins TRBV6-4 to TRBJ2-1; TCRdb's assignment of TRBD1 cannot be checked, as there is no DNA. The CDR3 spans 15 residues. The germline CDR1 and CDR2 sequences are MRHNA and SNTAGT.

This rearrangement joins TRBV7-6 to TRBJ2-6. The CDR3 is 15 amino acids. Germline CDR1 SGHVS, CDR2 FNYEAQ. The CDR3 loop is CASSPDVSGANVLTF. Using reference TRBV7-6 and TRBJ2-6 for the parts outside the CDR3, the full variable domain is GAGVSQSPRYKVTKRGQDVALRCDPISGHVSLYWYRQALGQGPEFLTYFNYEAQQDKSGLPNDRFSAERPEGSISTLTIQRTEQRDSAMYRCASSPDVSGANVLTFGAGSRLTVL.

This chain connects TRBV7-9 to TRBJ2-7; TCRdb reports TRBD2, a call that lacks DNA to check it against. CDR1 and CDR2 (germline): SEHNR, FQNEAQ (reference sequence). The CDR3 runs 16 residues. The CDR3 is CASSLAGLAGVDEQYF. Full variable domain (missing parts from reference TRBV7-9 and TRBJ2-7): DTGVSQNPRHKITKRGQNVTFRCDPISEHNRLYWYRQTLGQGPEFLTYFQNEAQLEKSRLLSDRFSAERPKGSFSTLEIQRTEQGDSAMYLCASSLAGLAGVDEQYFGPGTRLTVT.

J is TRBJ2-7 and V is TRBV3-1; TCRdb designates TRBD1, a call that cannot be tested without DNA. The CDR3 covers 16 residues. Germline assignment: CDR1 LGHDT and CDR2 YNNKEL (reference sequence). The CDR3 sequence is CASSQDLWGSSYEQYF.